Shown below are 5 T cell receptor beta chains from a single sample sequenced in a study of shared clonotypes between healthy human individuals (dated by TCRdb to 2019 to 2021). Library construction relied on the immunoSEQ multiplex PCR assay. TCRdb took over this immuneACCESS table, retaining in-frame rearrangements with V and J assigned. Such tables are incomplete; in checked studies, under half of the missing clones stem from an unresolved V gene, and the remainder is unexplained. The sample table contains 950,000 to 1,300,000 clones; only one count was recorded for under 80% of them. Of the sample, approximately 1.5% falls within the top ten clones. Sequenced material: memory CD4+ T cells sorted from blood. The label giving this sample's cell subset or site can be read as: CD45RA-negative fraction. The origin of the receptors is a man in his late teens or twenties in good health.

The gene calls are TRBV19 and TRBJ1-4; no clear D. The V gene's germline CDR1 is LNHDA and CDR2 SQIVND (reference sequence). CDR3 length equals 13 residues. The ends were cut back, 5 bases at V and 8 bases at J, with 12 bases in the middle. The CDR3 loop is CASSVRNGEKLFF. The CDR3, as DNA: TGTGCCAGTAGTGTCAGAAATGGGGAAAAACTGTTTTTT. The full variable domain, with the rest looked up from reference TRBV19 and TRBJ1-4, is DGGITQSPKYLFRKEGQNVTLSCEQNLNHDAMYWYRQDPGQGLRLIYYSQIVNDFQKGDIAEGYSVSREKKESFPLTVTSAQKNPTAFYLCASSVRNGEKLFFGSGTQLSVL.

CDR3 residues: CASSPPGTGRGYGYTF. DNA of the CDR3: TGCGCCAGCAGCCCACCCGGGACGGGACGAGGCTATGGCTACACCTTC. The chain uses TRBV5-1 and TRBJ1-2; possible D gene TRBD1, 5 bases. Per germline, CDR1 SGHRS and CDR2 YFSETQ. Trimming left V 4 bases short and J 4 bases short, with 20 bases between. The CDR3 extends over 16 amino acids.

This rearrangement joins TRBV7-9 to TRBJ2-3; 9 positions agree with TRBD2. CDR3 length: 15 amino acids. Germline V gene lookup returns CDR1 SEHNR and CDR2 FQNEAQ (reference sequence). V was clipped by 5 bases and J by 4 bases; unmatched bases: 7. CDR3 in amino acids: CASSRTGLAPDTQYF. CDR3 sequence (DNA): TGTGCCAGCAGCCGAACCGGACTAGCGCCAGATACGCAGTATTTT.

The chain carries TRBV29-1 and TRBJ1-2, with D possibly being TRBD1 (6 bases). The CDR3 is 12 residues long. Trimming removed 7 bases at V and 8 bases at J, with 17 bases between. Germline CDR1 reads SQVTM; CDR2 reads ANQGSEA. The CDR3 nucleotides are TGCAGCGGAGGACACGGGGGCGGCGGCTACACCTTC. The encoded protein is CSGGHGGGGYTF.

The rearrangement joins TRBV2 to TRBJ2-5; D is perhaps TRBD2 (6 bases). The germline CDR1 and CDR2 sequences are SNHLY and FYNNEI. This CDR3 has 12 amino acids. V was clipped by 7 bases and J by 6 bases, with 12 bases between them. CDR3 nucleotide sequence: TGTGCCAGCAATGGGGGGAGTCAGACCCAGTACTTC. Protein sequence: CASNGGSQTQYF.